This TCR beta chain was found in a study of cytomegalovirus exposure and HLA in healthy donors. Remarks on this clone: The target antigen is unknown.

Study-level results: Cytomegalovirus association was assigned to under 200 TCR beta chains. V- and J-gene trimming of TCR beta was linked (in a later analysis) to a missense DCLRE1C variant. In a later analysis, several top co-occurrence clusters appeared linked to parvovirus B19, influenza, CMV and Epstein-Barr virus.

It was with 60 Vbeta and 13 Jbeta primers that the PCR ran. In the original processing: A later analysis tallied about 80 million unique TCR beta chains, 9 million to 12 million of them shared. Profiling relied on immunoSEQ multiplex PCR, and the TCRdb table lists in-frame clones only, not all of them. V, J and clone size reflect that table, while D and trimming were determined from the DNA. In total, the table holds some 110,000 clones. The sequence derives from a man in his thirties or forties in good health and CMV-seronegative. The sequenced sample was PBMCs.

This CDR3 is CASSLGTDYEQYF. CDR3 in DNA: TGTGCCAGCAGTTTAGGGACAGACTACGAGCAGTACTTC. The chain has TRBV27 and TRBJ2-7; TRBD1 aligns across 7 bases. V dropped 2 bases and J dropped 3; count of bases not matched to a gene: 1. The CDR3 extends over 13 amino acids. CDR1 and CDR2 from the germline V gene are MNHEY and SMNVEV (reference sequence).